This T cell receptor (beta chain) was found in a study of blood T cell repertoires in COVID-19. Study-level information: Samples came from the United States, Italy and Spain, spanning acute and convalescent COVID-19. The cDNA or gDNA used as material had been derived from T cells, B-cell-depleted T cells, or PBMCs.

CDR1 is SGHRS, CDR2 YFSETQ, per germline. The CDR3 has 16 residues. Trimming removed 3 bases from V and 0 bases from J, with 13 bases in between. In the authors' workflow: The authors estimated nucleated cell counts from reference gene primer amplification. Method: immunoSEQ multiplex PCR; TCRdb's copy keeps in-frame clones and lacks some. V, J and clone size derive from that table, while D and trimming were established from the DNA sequence. This repertoire shows approximately 140,000 clones, about 74% found once; its top ten account for around 16%. This clone was detected a few times. This clonotype originated in a man aged 45-60 years with acute or convalescent COVID-19. The gene calls are TRBV5-1 and TRBJ1-3; D not resolved. Specimen: peripheral blood. CDR3 nucleotide sequence: TGCGCCAGCAGCTCAGCTCGGGTAGGCTCTGGAAACACCATATATTTT. Protein sequence: CASSSARVGSGNTIYF.